This T cell receptor (beta chain) was captured by sequencing in a study of T-cell memory formation after mild COVID-19. Overall study findings and caveats: What remained unconfirmed was the SARS-CoV-2 specificity of second-wave clones peaking on day 37. Clones that contracted from day 15 to 85 were balanced CD4/CD8, while later expanders leaned CD4+. Among contracting clones, CD4+ were mainly CM/EM and CD8+ enriched in EMRA.

A 5'RACE reaction primed in the constant segment made cDNA libraries of TCR alpha and TCR beta, and these carried sample barcodes and UMIs. TCRdb processed the 5' RACE reads anew with MiXCR; each CDR3 protein has one entry. The table includes about 390,000 distinct CDR3 sequences, 15% to 20% detected once. Concerning this clonotype: No antigen is known for it.

The V gene's germline CDR1 is DFQATT and CDR2 SNEGSKA (reference sequence). The CDR3 runs 13 residues. The V gene lost 0 bases and the J gene lost 3 bases, with 8 bases spanning the gap. The chain has TRBV20-1 and TRBJ1-2; D unclear. This sequence originates from a man aged 18 to 35 who had mild COVID-19 (a few samples of this study predate the infection). Cell type and time point are not known. The sequenced sample consisted of PBMCs or a T cell subset sorted from them (not recorded which). DNA for the CDR3: TGCAGTGCTAGAGACCCCGTTCACTATGGCTACACCTTC. Its translation is CSARDPVHYGYTF.